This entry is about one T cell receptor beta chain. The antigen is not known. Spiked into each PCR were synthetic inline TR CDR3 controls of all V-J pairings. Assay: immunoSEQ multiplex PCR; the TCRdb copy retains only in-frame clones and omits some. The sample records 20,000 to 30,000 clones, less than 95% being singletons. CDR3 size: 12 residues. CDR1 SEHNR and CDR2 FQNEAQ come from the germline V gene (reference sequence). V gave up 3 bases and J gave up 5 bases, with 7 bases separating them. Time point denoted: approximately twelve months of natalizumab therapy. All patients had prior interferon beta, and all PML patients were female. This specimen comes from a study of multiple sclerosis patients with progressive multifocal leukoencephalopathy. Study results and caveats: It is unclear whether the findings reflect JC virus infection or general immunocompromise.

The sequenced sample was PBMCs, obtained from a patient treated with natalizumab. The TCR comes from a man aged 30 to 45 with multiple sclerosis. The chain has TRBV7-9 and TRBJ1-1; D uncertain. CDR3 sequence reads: CASSFRVTEAFF. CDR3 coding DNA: TGTGCCAGCAGCTTTCGTGTTACTGAAGCTTTCTTT.